What follows are 3 T cell receptor beta chains derived from one specimen sequenced in a study of T cell responses to AZD1222 COVID-19 vaccine. Method: immunoSEQ multiplex PCR; TCRdb's copy keeps in-frame clones and lacks some. The sample holds around 130,000 clones, around 87% seen once. The input for sequencing was peripheral blood, taken 28 days after the second AZD1222 dose. Source of these receptors: an adult who received the AZD1222 COVID-19 vaccine.

V is TRBV7-9 and J is TRBJ2-7, with 9 positions matching TRBD1. This CDR3 is 15 amino acids long. Trimming removed 4 bases from V and 3 bases from J; junction bases left unmatched: 7. Germline CDR1 reads SEHNR; CDR2 reads FQNEAQ (reference sequence). This CDR3 reads CASSSGQGIFYEQYF. CDR3 coding DNA: TGTGCCAGCAGCTCCGGACAGGGGATTTTCTACGAGCAGTACTTC.

This rearrangement joins TRBV6-2 or TRBV6-3 to TRBJ1-2; D gene uncertain. Trimming left V 6 bases short and J 8 bases short, with 10 bases between. Looked up from germline, CDR1 is MNHEY and CDR2 is SVGEGT. This CDR3 has 11 amino acids. The CDR3 DNA follows: TGTGCCAGCAGCACCAGATACGGCTACACCTTC. This sequence encodes CASSTRYGYTF.

The table lists this clone with a few counts. The chain employs TRBV19 and TRBJ1-6; D unresolved. V was trimmed by 11 bases and J by 8 bases, leaving 16 bases between them. CDR1 is LNHDA and CDR2 is SQIVND in the germline V gene (reference sequence). This CDR3 contains 13 residues. In DNA, the CDR3 is TGTGCCTCGAGAATGGTTGTACATTCACCCCTCCACTTT. It is translated as CASRMVVHSPLHF.